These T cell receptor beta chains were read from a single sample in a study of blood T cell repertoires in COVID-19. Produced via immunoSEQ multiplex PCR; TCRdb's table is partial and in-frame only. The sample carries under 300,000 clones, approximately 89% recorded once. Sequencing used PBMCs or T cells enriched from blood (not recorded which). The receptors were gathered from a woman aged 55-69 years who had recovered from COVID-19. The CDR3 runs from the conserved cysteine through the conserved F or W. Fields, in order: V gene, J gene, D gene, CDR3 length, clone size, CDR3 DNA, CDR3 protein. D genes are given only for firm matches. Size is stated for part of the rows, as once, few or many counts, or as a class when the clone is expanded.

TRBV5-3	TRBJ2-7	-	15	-	TGTGCCAGAAACCAAGGGCGGGGGCACTCCTACGAGCAGTACTTC	CARNQGRGHSYEQYF
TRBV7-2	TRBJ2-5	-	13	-	TGTGCCAGCAGCTCGCGCGTTAAAGAGACCCAGTACTTC	CASSSRVKETQYF
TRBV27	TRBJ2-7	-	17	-	TGTGCCAGCAGTTTCGCGTCGGGTAGGCAGGGGATTTACGAGCAGTACTTC	CASSFASGRQGIYEQYF
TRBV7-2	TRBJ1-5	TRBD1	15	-	TGTGCCAGCAGCTCGCGGACAGGTACAGGTCAGCCCCAGCATTTT	CASSSRTGTGQPQHF
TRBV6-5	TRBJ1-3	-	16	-	TGTGCCAGCAGTTCCAGGGGACCGAGCTCTGGAAACACCATATATTTT	CASSSRGPSSGNTIYF
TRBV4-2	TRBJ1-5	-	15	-	TGTGCCAGCAGCCCGGACCGGGGGGCTGGGCAGCCCCAGCATTTT	CASSPDRGAGQPQHF
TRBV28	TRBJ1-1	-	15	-	TGTGCCAGCAGTCCCCAGGGTGGGATGAACACTGAAGCTTTCTTT	CASSPQGGMNTEAFF
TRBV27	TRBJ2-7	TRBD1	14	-	TGTGCCAGCAGCAACAGGGGCGCCGGGTACGAGCAGTACTTC	CASSNRGAGYEQYF
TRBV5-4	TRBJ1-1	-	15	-	TGTGCCAGCAGCTTTAGTGGGGCAGGGTTCAGTGAAGCTTTCTTT	CASSFSGAGFSEAFF
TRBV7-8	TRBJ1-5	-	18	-	TGTGCCAGCAGCTTAAGCCATAGGGACATAAATAGCAATCAGCCCCAGCATTTT	CASSLSHRDINSNQPQHF
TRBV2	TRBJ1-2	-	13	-	TGTGCCAGTACGGACAGCCTTTACTATGGCTACACCTTC	CASTDSLYYGYTF
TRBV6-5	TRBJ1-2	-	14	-	TGTGCCAGCCGGCTGACAGTCCCCGAGGATGGCTACACCTTC	CASRLTVPEDGYTF
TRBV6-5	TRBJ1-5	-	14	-	TGTGCCAGCAGAACCGGGACTACTAGCCAGCCCCAGCATTTT	CASRTGTTSQPQHF
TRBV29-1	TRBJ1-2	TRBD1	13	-	TGCAGCGTGACCGGGACAGCAAACTATGGCTACACCTTC	CSVTGTANYGYTF
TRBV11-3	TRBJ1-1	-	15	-	TGTGCCAGCAGCCGGGGTAGCGCAGGGGACACTGAAGCTTTCTTT	CASSRGSAGDTEAFF
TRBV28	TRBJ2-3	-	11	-	TGTGCCAGCGCCATTCTAGGTACGCAGTATTTT	CASAILGTQYF
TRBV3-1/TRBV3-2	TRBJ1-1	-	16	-	TGTGCCAGCAGCTCCTTCCCCAGCGACGGGAGGCCTGAAGCTTTCTTT	CASSSFPSDGRPEAFF
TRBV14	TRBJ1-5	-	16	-	TGTGCCAGCAGCACGAAGCAGGCTCGGTGGAATCAGCCCCAGCATTTT	CASSTKQARWNQPQHF
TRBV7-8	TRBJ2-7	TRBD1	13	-	TGTGCCAGCAGCCTACGACAGGGACGAGAGCAGTACTTC	CASSLRQGREQYF
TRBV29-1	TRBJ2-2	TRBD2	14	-	TGCAGCGGCGGGGGGACTGAGAGGACCGGGGAGCTGTTTTTT	CSGGGTERTGELFF
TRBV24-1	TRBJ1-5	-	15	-	TGTGCCACCAGCCCCCCGGGGGATAGCAATCAGCCCCAGCATTTT	CATSPPGDSNQPQHF
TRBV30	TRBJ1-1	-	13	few	TGTGCCTGGGAACAGGTTGCTAACACTGAAGCTTTCTTT	CAWEQVANTEAFF
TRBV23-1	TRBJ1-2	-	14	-	TGCGCCAGCCCCCGGGACATTAGGGCCTATGGCTACACCTTC	CASPRDIRAYGYTF
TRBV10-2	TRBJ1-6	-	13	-	TGCGCCAGCAAGGAGGGGCTAAATTCACCCCTCCACTTT	CASKEGLNSPLHF
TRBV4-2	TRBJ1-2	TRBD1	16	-	TGTGCCAGCAGCCAAGAAAGGACAGGGGTGGGCTATGGCTACACCTTC	CASSQERTGVGYGYTF
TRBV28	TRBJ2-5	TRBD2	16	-	TGTGCCAGCAGTTTAGGAAGCGGGAGGCCCCAAGAGACCCAGTACTTC	CASSLGSGRPQETQYF
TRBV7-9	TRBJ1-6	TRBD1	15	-	TGTGCCACTCAAGGACAGGGAACCTATAATTCACCCCTCCACTTT	CATQGQGTYNSPLHF
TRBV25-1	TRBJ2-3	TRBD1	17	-	TGTGCCAGCAGTGACCGGGGACAGGGCCCGCCCGCAGATACGCAGTATTTT	CASSDRGQGPPADTQYF
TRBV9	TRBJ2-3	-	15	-	TGTGCCAGCAGCGTAGTGGCTCAGAGCACAGATACGCAGTATTTT	CASSVVAQSTDTQYF
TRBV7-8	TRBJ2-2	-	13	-	TGTGCCAGCAGCCCCCTAGGGGCCGGGGAGCTGTTTTTT	CASSPLGAGELFF
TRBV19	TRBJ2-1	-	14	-	TGTGCCAGTAGTAAAAGGCGGCTAGCCATTGAGCAGTTCTTC	CASSKRRLAIEQFF
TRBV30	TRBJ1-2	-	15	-	TGTGCCTGGAGTGTATTGGGGGCACCGAACTATGGCTACACCTTC	CAWSVLGAPNYGYTF
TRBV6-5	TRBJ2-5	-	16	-	TGTGCCAGCAGTTACTCGAAAGGGGGACACGGAGAGACCCAGTACTTC	CASSYSKGGHGETQYF
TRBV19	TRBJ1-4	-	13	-	TGTGCCAGTAGGGACGGAGGGGATGAAAAACTGTTTTTT	CASRDGGDEKLFF
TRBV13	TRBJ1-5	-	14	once	TGTGCCAGCAGCTTAGGCAGGGGCGTTCAGCCCCAGCATTTT	CASSLGRGVQPQHF
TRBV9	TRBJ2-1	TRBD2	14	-	TGTGCCAGCAGCGCAGCGGGGAGTCCCAATGAGCAGTTCTTC	CASSAAGSPNEQFF
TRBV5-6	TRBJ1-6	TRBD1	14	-	TGTGCCAGCATCACGTGGGACAGGTCTTCACCCCTCCACTTT	CASITWDRSSPLHF
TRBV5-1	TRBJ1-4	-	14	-	TGCGCCAGCAGCTTGGGACAGCGGGGTGAAAAACTGTTTTTT	CASSLGQRGEKLFF
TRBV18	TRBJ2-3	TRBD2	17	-	TGTGCCAGCTCACCAAAACGACTAGCGGGGTTGGGGGATACGCAGTATTTT	CASSPKRLAGLGDTQYF
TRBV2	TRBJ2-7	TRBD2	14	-	TGTGCCAGCAGTGAAGCAGCGGGAGTAGGCGAGCAGTACTTC	CASSEAAGVGEQYF
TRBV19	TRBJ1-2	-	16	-	TGTGCCAGTAGTATATTGGGACAAAGTTTGTGGGGCGGCTACACCTTC	CASSILGQSLWGGYTF